One and the same sample provided the 31 T cell receptor beta chains below, sequenced in a study of response to subunit inactivated influenza vaccine. In TCRdb, the RT-PCR reads were re-called with MiXCR into one record per CDR3 protein. The table shows about 800,000 distinct CDR3 sequences, with 21% occurring only once. Here the sequenced sample was PBMCs from blood, taken less than 6 days after vaccination. The receptors derive from a middle-aged man who received an inactivated influenza vaccine.

The V call is TRBV7-9, the J call TRBJ2-3; D might be TRBD1 or TRBD2, each matching 5 bases. Germline V gene data show CDR1 as SEHNR and CDR2 as FQNEAQ (reference sequence). This CDR3 spans 16 amino acids. V lost 2 bases and J lost 3, with 15 bases in between. The DNA of the CDR3 is TGTGCCAGCAGCTTACAAGAACTAGGACAAACAGATACGCAGTATTTT. It encodes CASSLQELGQTDTQYF.

A few counts support this clonotype. This rearrangement joins TRBV6-2 or TRBV6-3 to TRBJ1-1; TRBD1 might be the D (6 bases). Per germline, CDR1 MNHEY and CDR2 SVGEGT. V lost 6 bases and J lost 6, with 23 bases in between. The CDR3 spans 16 residues. CDR3 sequence: CASRALTGQSAAEAFF. The CDR3 DNA reads TGTGCCAGCAGAGCCCTTACGGGACAATCGGCCGCTGAAGCTTTCTTT.

This clonotype was seen a few times. This chain uses TRBV7-6 with TRBJ2-7; 14 positions match TRBD2. Germline trimming cut 1 base from V and 7 bases from J; bases unmatched to any gene: 9. The CDR3 contains 17 residues. CDR1 is SGHVS and CDR2 is FNYEAQ in the germline V gene. In nucleotides, the CDR3 is TGTGCCAGCAGCTTAGGTCCCGGGACTAGCGGGAGCCATGAGCAGTACTTC. It is translated as CASSLGPGTSGSHEQYF.

The chain links TRBV25-1 to TRBJ2-5; 7 bases agree with TRBD1. V dropped 4 bases and J dropped 5; count of bases not matched to a gene: 4. CDR1 MGHDK and CDR2 SYGVNS come from the germline V gene. The CDR3 runs 13 residues. CDR3 sequence reads: CASSGQGYETQYF. CDR3 DNA: TGTGCCAGCAGTGGACAGGGTTACGAGACCCAGTACTTC.

V and J are TRBV7-4 and TRBJ2-7; D is ambiguous. CDR3 length: 13 amino acids. The germline V gene has CDR1 SGHVT and CDR2 SQSDAQ. Trimming removed 5 bases from V and 3 bases from J, with 11 bases in between. The CDR3 reads CASSLPRSYEQYF. The CDR3, as DNA: TGTGCCAGCAGCCTGCCTCGGAGCTACGAGCAGTACTTC.

The CDR3 is CASSLRSQGNTEAFF. In DNA form, the CDR3 reads TGTGCCAGCAGCTTAAGGTCGCAGGGGAACACTGAAGCTTTCTTT. This sequence joins TRBV7-2 and TRBJ1-1; a possible D gene is TRBD1 (5 bases). Germline V CDR1 and CDR2: SGHTA, FQGNSA. This CDR3 spans 15 amino acids. V was cut by 2 bases and J by 1 base, with 11 bases left in between.

The gene calls are TRBV5-1 and TRBJ1-4; D is perhaps TRBD1 (6 bases). The CDR3 loop spans 13 amino acids. Germline values: CDR1 SGHRS, CDR2 YFSETQ. Deletions cut 2 bases from V and 8 bases from J, with 10 bases between. CDR3 region: CASSFGGSEKLFF. The CDR3, as DNA: TGCGCCAGCAGCTTTGGGGGCTCCGAAAAACTGTTTTTT.

Note on this clonotype: Mismatch with germline at one junction end may stem from a read error. This sequence joins TRBV11-2 and TRBJ2-7; 13 bases are a match to TRBD2. The length of the CDR3 is 18 residues. Per the germline V gene, CDR1 is SGHAT and CDR2 is FQNNGV. DNA of the CDR3: TGTGCCACCAGCTTAATCTTGGGACTAGCGGGGAGGTCTCCCGAGCAGTACTTC. Protein: CATSLILGLAGRSPEQYF.

This clonotype was detected only a few times. This chain links TRBV25-1 with TRBJ2-3, with 7 positions matching TRBD1. V was clipped by 5 bases and J by 4 bases; unmatched bases: 12. The CDR3 runs to 16 residues. Germline values: CDR1 MGHDK, CDR2 SYGVNS. This chain's CDR3 is CASSTRQGFSSDTQYF. CDR3 in DNA: TGTGCCAGCAGTACCCGACAGGGATTTAGCTCAGATACGCAGTATTTT.

The chain is built from TRBV3-1 and TRBJ2-1; 10 bases align to TRBD2. The germline V gene has CDR1 LGHDT and CDR2 YNNKEL (reference sequence). CDR3 length equals 16 residues. V shed 1 base, J shed 4 bases, and the junction held 4 bases outside the gene matches. CDR3 sequence: CASSQVLAGVYNEQFF. The CDR3 coding sequence is TGTGCCAGCAGCCAAGTTCTAGCGGGAGTTTACAATGAGCAGTTCTTC.

This clonotype was seen a few times. The chain uses TRBV7-2 and TRBJ2-2; no clear D gene. Germline V CDR1 and CDR2: SGHTA, FQGNSA. The ends were cut back, 1 base at V and 4 bases at J, with 10 bases in the middle. The CDR3 has 15 residues. CDR3 amino acids: CASSLEDRPTGELFF. For the CDR3, the DNA is TGTGCCAGCAGCTTAGAGGATAGACCCACCGGGGAGCTGTTTTTT.

The V gene is TRBV27, the J gene TRBJ2-7; D gene ambiguous. Trimming removed 5 bases at V and 7 bases at J, with 12 bases between. The CDR3 spans 12 residues. The V gene's germline CDR1 is MNHEY and CDR2 SMNVEV (reference sequence). Written as DNA, the CDR3 is TGTGCCAGCAGTCCCCCTGTTCGGGAGCAGTACTTC. This sequence encodes CASSPPVREQYF.

The chain employs TRBV6-1 and TRBJ1-1, with 10 bases matching TRBD1. Germline V lookup: CDR1 MNHNS, CDR2 SASEGT. The CDR3 totals 15 residues. With V trimmed by 6 bases and J by 1 base, 5 bases remained unmatched. CDR3 nucleotides: TGTGCCAGCAGGGATGACAGGGGGCAGAACACTGAAGCTTTCTTT. Amino acid sequence: CASRDDRGQNTEAFF.

Ten or more counts support this clonotype. The chain employs TRBV4-1 and TRBJ2-7; TRBD2 is a possible D gene (5 bases). The length of the CDR3 is 13 residues. In germline, CDR1 is MGHRA, CDR2 YSYEKL. V dropped 1 base and J dropped 12 bases, with 16 bases sitting between them. The CDR3 is CASSQGRTSPRYF. The CDR3 DNA reads TGCGCCAGCAGCCAAGGCCGGACTTCCCCCCGGTACTTC.

The chain couples TRBV7-6 to TRBJ2-7; no clear D. The ends were cut back, 1 base at V and 5 bases at J, with 15 bases in the middle. This CDR3 contains 15 residues. The V gene's germline CDR1 is SGHVS and CDR2 FNYEAQ. The CDR3 region has the DNA TGTGCCAGCAGCTTAGGGGCCGCTTCTGGCCACGAGCAGTACTTC. Translation: CASSLGAASGHEQYF.

In this sample, this clonotype turned up a few times. This rearrangement joins TRBV4-3 to TRBJ2-2; a weak D match, TRBD2 (6 bases). CDR3 length: 15 amino acids. CDR1 and CDR2 from the germline V gene are LGHNA and YSLEER. The V and J ends lost 6 bases and 10 bases respectively, with 21 bases between them. CDR3 in amino acids: CASSSGASTGLELFF. The CDR3 DNA follows: TGCGCCAGCAGTTCGGGAGCTTCTACAGGTCTGGAGCTGTTTTTT.

This clonotype was seen a handful of times. This chain uses TRBV4-1 with TRBJ1-1; 8 positions agree with TRBD1. The CDR3 is made up of 15 amino acids. CDR1 and CDR2 from the germline V gene are MGHRA and YSYEKL. V lost 4 bases, J lost 6 bases, and 10 bases stayed unmatched. DNA for the CDR3: TGCGCCAGCAGCCCGGACAGGGTGTCAACTTCTGAAGCTTTCTTT. Encoded protein: CASSPDRVSTSEAFF.

This clonotype was seen many times. The chain is built from TRBV3-1 and TRBJ2-3; D ambiguous. This CDR3 is 13 amino acids long. CDR1 is LGHDT and CDR2 is YNNKEL in the germline V gene (reference sequence). The V and J ends lost 2 bases and 4 bases respectively, with 7 bases between them. CDR3 nucleotide sequence: TGTGCCAGCAGCCAACATGATTCAGATACGCAGTATTTT. Amino acid sequence: CASSQHDSDTQYF.

This clonotype showed up just a few times. The chain links TRBV5-1 to TRBJ2-7; D uncertain. Germline values: CDR1 SGHRS, CDR2 YFSETQ. The CDR3 consists of 13 residues. V was clipped by 1 base and J by 2 bases, with 7 bases between them. CDR3 sequence reads: CASSLRSAYEQYF. The CDR3 DNA follows: TGCGCCAGCAGCTTGAGGTCCGCCTACGAGCAGTACTTC. Full variable domain (outside the CDR3, taken from reference TRBV5-1 and TRBJ2-7): KAGVTQTPRYLIKTRGQQVTLSCSPISGHRSVSWYQQTPGQGLQFLFEYFSETQRNKGNFPGRFSGRQFSNSRSEMNVSTLELGDSALYLCASSLRSAYEQYFGPGTRLTVT.

V usage is TRBV20-1 and J usage is TRBJ2-3; 11 bases agree with TRBD2. Losses at the gene ends were 5 bases for V and 3 bases for J; bases not matched to a gene: 7. The CDR3 is made up of 15 amino acids. Germline lookup yields CDR1 DFQATT and CDR2 SNEGSKA (reference sequence). The CDR3 coding sequence is TGCAGTGCTCACTTAGCGGGGGGGCTTACAGATACGCAGTATTTT. It translates to CSAHLAGGLTDTQYF.

The table lists this clonotype with a few counts. The rearrangement links TRBV6-1 to TRBJ2-1; 7 bases are a match to TRBD2. Looked up from germline, CDR1 is MNHNS and CDR2 is SASEGT. V was pared by 5 bases and J by 3 bases, with 7 bases of the junction left unmatched. The CDR3 totals 15 residues. The CDR3 protein is CASSQTSENYNEQFF. CDR3 DNA sequence: TGTGCCAGCAGTCAAACTAGCGAAAACTACAATGAGCAGTTCTTC.

The genes are TRBV12-3 or TRBV12-4 and TRBJ2-1, with 8 positions matching TRBD1. Losses at the gene ends were 5 bases for V and 0 bases for J; bases not matched to a gene: 9. The CDR3 loop spans 17 amino acids. The CDR3 loop is CASSPRTGPGSYNEQFF. The CDR3 DNA follows: TGTGCCAGCAGTCCCCGGACAGGGCCAGGCTCCTACAATGAGCAGTTCTTC.

The gene calls are TRBV7-9 and TRBJ2-1; D is ambiguous. This CDR3 is 16 amino acids long. Per the germline V gene, CDR1 is SEHNR and CDR2 is FQNEAQ (reference sequence). V lost 0 bases, J lost 2 bases, and 11 bases lay in between. CDR3 sequence reads: CASSLAGAPTYNEQFF. Here the CDR3 DNA reads TGTGCCAGCAGCTTAGCTGGAGCGCCCACCTACAATGAGCAGTTCTTC.

The V call is TRBV7-9, the J call TRBJ2-7; perhaps TRBD1 as D (6 bases). The V gene's germline CDR1 is SEHNR and CDR2 FQNEAQ (reference sequence). The length of the CDR3 is 12 residues. V lost 5 bases to trimming and J lost 10 bases, with 15 bases between them. CDR3: CASSAQDSFQYF. The DNA of the CDR3 is TGTGCCAGCAGCGCTCAGGACAGTTTCCAGTACTTC.

This clonotype has only a few counts. The rearrangement links TRBV11-2 to TRBJ2-6; D is possibly TRBD1 (6 bases). This CDR3 comprises 19 residues. The germline gives CDR1 SGHAT, CDR2 FQNNGV. Between the trimmed V and J ends, which lost 5 bases and 3 bases, there was a span of 23 bases. CDR3 residues: CASSIRGRSLPGGANVLTF. Here the CDR3 DNA reads TGTGCCAGCAGCATCAGGGGACGATCCCTGCCTGGTGGGGCCAACGTCCTGACTTTC.

This clonotype was detected a few times. This chain joins TRBV29-1 and TRBJ1-2, with 10 positions matching TRBD1. J was trimmed by 8 bases and V by 1 base; bases with no gene match: 7. CDR1 and CDR2 (germline): SQVTM, ANQGSEA. The CDR3 is made up of 14 amino acids. The CDR3 nucleotides read TGCAGCGTTGAAGGACAGGGGGCCTCGGGCGGCTACACCTTC. Residues: CSVEGQGASGGYTF.

The V gene is TRBV27, the J gene TRBJ1-1; D call uncertain. CDR1 and CDR2 from the germline V gene are MNHEY and SMNVEV (reference sequence). V lost 3 bases to trimming and J lost 5 bases, with 13 bases between them. This CDR3 contains 14 residues. Written as DNA, the CDR3 is TGTGCCAGCAGTTTGCAAGGGCGATTAACTGAAGCTTTCTTT. Its protein is CASSLQGRLTEAFF.

This chain links TRBV12-3 or TRBV12-4 with TRBJ2-2; D not certain. This CDR3 spans 14 amino acids. V lost 3 bases, J lost 2 bases, and 7 bases lay in between. The CDR3 region has the DNA TGTGCCAGCAGTTTCCAGATTAACACCGGGGAGCTGTTTTTT. Translating gives CASSFQINTGELFF.

The J gene is TRBJ2-3, the V gene TRBV28; weak D call: TRBD1 (6 bases). This CDR3 has 17 amino acids. The V gene lost 5 bases and the J gene lost 4 bases, with 22 bases spanning the gap. Germline assignment: CDR1 MDHEN and CDR2 SYDVKM. CDR3 coding DNA: TGTGCCAGCAGTCCGTCTTTATGGGCAGGGGTCGCAGATACGCAGTATTTT. It encodes CASSPSLWAGVADTQYF.

This clonotype was observed at least ten times. This sequence joins TRBV29-1 and TRBJ2-1, with a tentative D call TRBD2 (5 bases). The germline CDR1 and CDR2 sequences are SQVTM and ANQGSEA. This CDR3 is built from 15 residues. The ends were cut back, 4 bases at V and 0 bases at J, with 13 bases in the middle. CDR3 sequence: CSVGRRGSSYNEQFF. The CDR3 DNA reads as TGCAGCGTTGGACGACGGGGAAGCTCCTACAATGAGCAGTTCTTC.

The rearrangement links TRBV6-2 or TRBV6-3 to TRBJ2-6, with TRBD1 identical over 7 bases. J lost 1 base, V lost 0 bases, and 12 bases had no gene match. The CDR3 covers 20 residues. The germline V gene encodes CDR1 MNHEY and CDR2 SVGEGT. The CDR3 loop is CASSYSWGTALDSGANVLTF. For the CDR3, the DNA is TGTGCCAGCAGTTACTCGTGGGGGACAGCTCTAGATTCTGGGGCCAACGTCCTGACTTTC.